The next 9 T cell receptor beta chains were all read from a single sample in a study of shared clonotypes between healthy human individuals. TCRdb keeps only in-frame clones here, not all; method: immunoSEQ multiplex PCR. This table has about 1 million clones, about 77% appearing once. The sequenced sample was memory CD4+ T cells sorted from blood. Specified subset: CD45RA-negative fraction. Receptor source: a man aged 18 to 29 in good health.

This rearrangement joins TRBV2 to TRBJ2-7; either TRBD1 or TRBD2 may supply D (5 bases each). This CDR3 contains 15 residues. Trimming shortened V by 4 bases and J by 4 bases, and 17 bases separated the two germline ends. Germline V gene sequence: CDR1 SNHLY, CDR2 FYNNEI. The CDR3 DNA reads TGTGCCAGCAGTGGGGACCCCCGACTCATTTACGAGCAGTACTTC. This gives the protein CASSGDPRLIYEQYF.

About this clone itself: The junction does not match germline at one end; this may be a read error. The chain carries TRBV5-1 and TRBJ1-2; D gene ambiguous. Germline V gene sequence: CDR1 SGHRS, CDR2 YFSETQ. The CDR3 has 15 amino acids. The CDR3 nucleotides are TGCGCCAGCACTCCGTCTCTTGAGGGTAACCATGGCTACACCTTC. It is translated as CASTPSLEGNHGYTF.

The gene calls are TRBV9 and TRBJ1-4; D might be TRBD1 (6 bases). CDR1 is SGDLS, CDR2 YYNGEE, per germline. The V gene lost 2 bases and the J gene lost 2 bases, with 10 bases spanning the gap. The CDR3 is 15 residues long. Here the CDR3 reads CASSVLQGTNEKLFF. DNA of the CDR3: TGTGCCAGCAGCGTCTTACAGGGCACTAATGAAAAACTGTTTTTT.

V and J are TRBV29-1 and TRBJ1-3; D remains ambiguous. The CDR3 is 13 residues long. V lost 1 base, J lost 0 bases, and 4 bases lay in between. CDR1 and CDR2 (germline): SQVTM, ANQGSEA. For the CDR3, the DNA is TGCAGCGTTGAAGTTACCTCTGGAAACACCATATATTTT. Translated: CSVEVTSGNTIYF.

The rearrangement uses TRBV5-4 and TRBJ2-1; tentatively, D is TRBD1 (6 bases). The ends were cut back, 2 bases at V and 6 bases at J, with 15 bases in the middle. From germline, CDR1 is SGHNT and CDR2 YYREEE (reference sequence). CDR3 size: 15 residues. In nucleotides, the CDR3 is TGTGCCAGCAGCTTCGGAGACAGGACTCCCAATGAGCAGTTCTTC. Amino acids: CASSFGDRTPNEQFF.

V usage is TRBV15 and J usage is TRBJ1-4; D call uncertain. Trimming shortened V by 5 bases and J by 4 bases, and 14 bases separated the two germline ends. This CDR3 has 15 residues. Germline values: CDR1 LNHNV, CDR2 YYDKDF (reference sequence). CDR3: CATSSSQGSNEKLFF. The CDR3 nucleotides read TGTGCCACCAGCTCTTCCCAAGGTAGTAATGAAAAACTGTTTTTT.

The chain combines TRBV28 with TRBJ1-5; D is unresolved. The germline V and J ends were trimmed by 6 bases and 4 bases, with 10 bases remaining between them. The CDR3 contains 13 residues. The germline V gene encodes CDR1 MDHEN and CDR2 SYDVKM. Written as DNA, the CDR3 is TGTGCCAGCAGAGAAGGGAGGAATCAGCCCCAGCATTTT. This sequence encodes CASREGRNQPQHF.

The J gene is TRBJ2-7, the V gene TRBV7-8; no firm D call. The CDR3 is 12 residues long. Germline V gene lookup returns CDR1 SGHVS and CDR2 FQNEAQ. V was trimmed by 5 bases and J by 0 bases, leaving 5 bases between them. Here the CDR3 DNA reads TGTGCCAGCAGCCTGAGCTCCTACGAGCAGTACTTC. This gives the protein CASSLSSYEQYF.

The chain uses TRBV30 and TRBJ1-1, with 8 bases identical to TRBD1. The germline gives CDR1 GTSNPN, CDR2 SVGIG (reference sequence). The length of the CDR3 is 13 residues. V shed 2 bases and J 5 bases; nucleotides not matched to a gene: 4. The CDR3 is CAWSLQGETEAFF. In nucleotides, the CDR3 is TGTGCCTGGAGTTTACAGGGGGAGACTGAAGCTTTCTTT.